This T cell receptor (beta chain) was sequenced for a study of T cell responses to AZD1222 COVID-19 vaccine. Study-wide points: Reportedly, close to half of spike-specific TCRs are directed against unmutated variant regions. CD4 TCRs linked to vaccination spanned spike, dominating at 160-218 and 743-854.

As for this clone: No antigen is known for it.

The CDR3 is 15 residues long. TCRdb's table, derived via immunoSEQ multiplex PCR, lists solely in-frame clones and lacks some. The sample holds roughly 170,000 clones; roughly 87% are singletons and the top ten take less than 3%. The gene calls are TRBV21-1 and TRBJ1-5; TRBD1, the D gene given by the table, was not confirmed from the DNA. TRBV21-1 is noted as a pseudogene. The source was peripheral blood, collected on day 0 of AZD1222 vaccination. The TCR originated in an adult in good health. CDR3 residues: CASSTDRGIGQPQHF. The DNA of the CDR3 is TGTGCCAGCAGCACGGACAGGGGGATAGGTCAGCCCCAGCATTTT.